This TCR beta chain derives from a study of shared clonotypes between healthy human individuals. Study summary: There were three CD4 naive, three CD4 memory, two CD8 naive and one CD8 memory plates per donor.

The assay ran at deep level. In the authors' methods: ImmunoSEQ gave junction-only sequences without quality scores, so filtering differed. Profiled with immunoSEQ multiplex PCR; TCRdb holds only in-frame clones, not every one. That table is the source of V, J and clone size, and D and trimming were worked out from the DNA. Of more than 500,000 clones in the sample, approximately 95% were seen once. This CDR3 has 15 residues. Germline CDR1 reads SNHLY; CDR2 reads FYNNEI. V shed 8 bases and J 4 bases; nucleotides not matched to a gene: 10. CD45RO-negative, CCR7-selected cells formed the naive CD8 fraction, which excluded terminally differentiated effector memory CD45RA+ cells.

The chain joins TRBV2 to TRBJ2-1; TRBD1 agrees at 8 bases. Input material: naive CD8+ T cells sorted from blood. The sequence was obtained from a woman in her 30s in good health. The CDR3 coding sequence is TGTGCCAGCTCCAGAGGACAGGGCGTTTACAATGAGCAGTTCTTC. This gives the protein CASSRGQGVYNEQFF.